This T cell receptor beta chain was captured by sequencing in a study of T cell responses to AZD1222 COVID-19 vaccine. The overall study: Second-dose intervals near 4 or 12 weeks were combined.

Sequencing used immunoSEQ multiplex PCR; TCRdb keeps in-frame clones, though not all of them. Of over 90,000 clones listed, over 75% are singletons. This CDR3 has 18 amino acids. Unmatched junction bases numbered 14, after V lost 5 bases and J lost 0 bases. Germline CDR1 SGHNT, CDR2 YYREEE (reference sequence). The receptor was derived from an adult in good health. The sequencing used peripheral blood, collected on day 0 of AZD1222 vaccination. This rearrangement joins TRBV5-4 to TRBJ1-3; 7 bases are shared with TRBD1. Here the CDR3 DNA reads TGTGCCAGCAGTTCCACTGGCGGGACAGCTTTCTCTGGAAACACCATATATTTT. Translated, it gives CASSSTGGTAFSGNTIYF.